Shown below are 8 T cell receptor beta chains from a single sample sequenced in a study of blood T cell repertoires in COVID-19. The table came from immunoSEQ multiplex PCR; TCRdb's copy has only in-frame clones and leaves some out. The sample includes some 77,000 clones, 80% to 90% seen only once; the top ten take around 20%. Source material: peripheral blood. These receptors came from a woman aged 70-85 years with acute or convalescent COVID-19.

This clone has just one count. The V gene is TRBV6-5, the J gene TRBJ1-1; 8 positions match TRBD1. This CDR3 has 14 amino acids. V lost 8 bases to trimming and J lost 4 bases; unmatched junction nucleotides: 9. Germline assignment: CDR1 MNHEY and CDR2 SVGAGI. The CDR3 region is CASRPQGVSTEAFF. CDR3 nucleotide sequence: TGTGCCAGCCGCCCACAGGGGGTGAGCACTGAAGCTTTCTTT.

By frequency in the sample, this clone is medium-sized (0.01 to 0.1%). The gene calls are TRBV28 and TRBJ2-1; D is unresolved. The CDR3 loop spans 11 amino acids. Germline CDR1 is MDHEN and CDR2 is SYDVKM. Trimming shortened V by 6 bases and J by 6 bases, and 6 bases separated the two germline ends. The CDR3 nucleotides are TGTGCCAGCAGCCCCGGCAATGAGCAGTTCTTC. Translating it yields CASSPGNEQFF.

The sample holds many counts of this clone. The chain employs TRBV18 and TRBJ1-1; the D gene is possibly TRBD1 (5 bases). The germline V and J ends were trimmed by 4 bases and 1 base, with 10 bases remaining between them. The CDR3 covers 14 residues. Germline V gene sequence: CDR1 KGHSH, CDR2 LQKENI. Written as DNA, the CDR3 is TGTGCCAGCTCACGCTCCGGACAGAACACTGAAGCTTTCTTT. Translating gives CASSRSGQNTEAFF.

The CDR3 is CASKEGWNSPLHF. The CDR3 DNA follows: TGTGCCAGCAAGGAGGGGTGGAATTCACCCCTCCACTTT. This chain connects TRBV2 to TRBJ1-6, with TRBD1 as a possible D gene (5 bases). Germline V gives CDR1 SNHLY, CDR2 FYNNEI. This CDR3 has 13 residues. Trimming stripped 7 bases from V and 7 bases from J, with 11 bases between.

The V gene is TRBV11-2, the J gene TRBJ1-4; D ambiguous. Trimming cost V 3 bases and J 11 bases, with 7 bases left between them. This CDR3 has 11 amino acids. Germline V CDR1 and CDR2: SGHAT, FQNNGV. The CDR3 region has the DNA TGTGCCAGCAGCTTTGGACTCAAACTGTTTTTT. This sequence encodes CASSFGLKLFF. Full variable domain (outside the CDR3, taken from reference TRBV11-2 and TRBJ1-4): EAGVAQSPRYKIIEKRQSVAFWCNPISGHATLYWYQQILGQGPKLLIQFQNNGVVDDSQLPKDRFSAERLKGVDSTLKIQPAKLEDSAVYLCASSFGLKLFFGSGTQLSVL.

This clone was seen repeatedly, ten times or more. The gene calls are TRBV5-1 and TRBJ2-7, with 7 bases fitting TRBD1. Looked up from germline, CDR1 is SGHRS and CDR2 is YFSETQ. The CDR3 length is 15 residues. V shed 5 bases, J shed 0 bases, and the junction held 8 bases outside the gene matches. The CDR3 here is CASRDGQALSYEQYF. The CDR3 DNA reads as TGCGCCAGCAGAGATGGACAGGCTCTCTCCTACGAGCAGTACTTC.

CDR3 in amino acids: CASSLGSSGQETQYF. Written as DNA, the CDR3 is TGCGCCAGCAGCTTGGGGTCTAGCGGCCAAGAGACCCAGTACTTC. This chain joins TRBV5-1 and TRBJ2-5, with 7 bases fitting TRBD2. Looked up from germline, CDR1 is SGHRS and CDR2 is YFSETQ. Unmatched junction bases numbered 3, after V lost 0 bases and J lost 1 base. The CDR3 loop spans 15 amino acids.

V is TRBV28 and J is TRBJ2-2, with 11 bases matching TRBD2. V trimming: 5 bases; J trimming: 2 bases; junction bases outside the gene matches: 4. Per the germline V gene, CDR1 is MDHEN and CDR2 is SYDVKM. There are 16 residues in the CDR3. CDR3 in DNA: TGTGCCAGCAGTGTAGCGGGAGGGCTCAACACCGGGGAGCTGTTTTTT. It translates to CASSVAGGLNTGELFF.